This T cell receptor (beta chain) was identified during a study of blood T cell repertoires in COVID-19. Overall study: PBMCs, B-cell-depleted T cells, or T cells were the source of the cDNA or gDNA that made up the material.

Germline V gene data show CDR1 as MNHNS and CDR2 as SASEGT. V dropped 6 bases and J dropped 0 bases, with 11 bases sitting between them. The CDR3 totals 14 residues. TCRdb's table, derived via immunoSEQ multiplex PCR, lists solely in-frame clones and lacks some. Of nearly 60,000 clones listed, 90% are singletons. This chain uses TRBV6-1 with TRBJ1-1; tentatively, D is TRBD1 (6 bases). The TCR comes from a man in his sixties with active COVID-19. Specimen: peripheral blood. CDR3 protein: CASRMDSMNTEAFF. CDR3 nucleotides: TGTGCCAGCAGGATGGACAGCATGAACACTGAAGCTTTCTTT.